This is a list of T cell receptor beta chains from one sample in a study of T-cell reconstitution after alpha-beta-depleted transplantation in children. TCRdb analysed the PCR reads with MiXCR anew, one entry per CDR3 protein. The table shows 150,000 to 200,000 distinct CDR3 sequences, with 5% to 7.5% occurring only once. Sample: PBMCs, taken before TCRalphabeta/CD19-depleted stem cell transplant. Receptors were obtained from a girl less than two years old with combined immunodeficiency, due to receive a stem cell transplant. CDR3s include the opening cysteine and the closing phenylalanine or tryptophan. The D gene is left open where the match is weak. Rows may omit the clone size; those that give it use once, few, many or a size class.

clone_size	v_call	d_call	j_call	cdr3_aa	cdr3_nt
many	TRBV14	.	TRBJ2-1	CASSPARTAKKTSSYNEQFF	TGTGCCAGCAGCCCAGCCCGGACAGCCAAAAAAACATCCTCCTACAATGAGCAGTTCTTC
many	TRBV2	.	TRBJ2-2	CASQDSSPGPGELFF	TGTGCCAGCCAGGACAGCTCCCCCGGGCCCGGGGAGCTGTTTTTT
many	TRBV10-3	.	TRBJ2-4	CAISVDGGFATPLAKNIQYF	TGTGCCATCAGTGTGGATGGGGGCTTCGCAACCCCCTTAGCCAAAAACATTCAGTACTTC
many	TRBV14	TRBD1	TRBJ2-5	CASSHEDRGETQYF	TGTGCCAGCAGCCATGAGGACAGGGGAGAGACCCAGTACTTC
many	TRBV25-1	.	TRBJ1-6	CASSELISSESPLHF	TGTGCCAGCAGTGAATTAATATCCAGCGAGTCACCCCTCCACTTT
many	TRBV7-2	.	TRBJ2-3	CASSLPPGYTQYF	TGTGCCAGCAGCTTACCCCCGGGATATACGCAGTATTTT
.	TRBV18	.	TRBJ1-1	CASSPFAQISNTEAFF	TGTGCCAGCTCACCATTTGCACAGATCTCGAACACTGAAGCTTTCTTT
many	TRBV12-3/TRBV12-4	.	TRBJ2-1	CASAGTLFNEQFF	TGTGCCAGCGCCGGGACCCTATTCAATGAGCAGTTCTTC
many	TRBV12-3/TRBV12-4	TRBD1	TRBJ2-7	CASRDRHSYEQYF	TGTGCCAGCAGGGACAGGCATTCCTACGAGCAGTACTTC
many	TRBV4-2	.	TRBJ2-3	CASSHRVLTQYF	TGTGCCAGCAGCCACAGGGTCCTTACGCAGTATTTT
many	TRBV7-8	.	TRBJ1-5	CASSHEVGSNQPQHF	TGTGCCAGCAGCCACGAGGTCGGTAGCAATCAGCCCCAGCATTTT
many	TRBV20-1	.	TRBJ1-1	CSARDPLGFEAFF	TGCAGTGCTAGAGACCCTCTAGGTTTTGAAGCTTTCTTT
many	TRBV20-1	.	TRBJ2-7	CSAAGGQGSYEQYF	TGCAGTGCGGCGGGGGGACAGGGCTCCTACGAGCAGTACTTC
many	TRBV12-3/TRBV12-4	TRBD1	TRBJ1-2	CASSIRQGTSEGYTF	TGTGCCAGCAGCATTCGACAGGGCACTTCGGAGGGCTACACCTTC
.	TRBV6-5	.	TRBJ1-5	CASSYRVGNQPQHF	TGTGCCAGCAGTTACCGGGTAGGCAATCAGCCCCAGCATTTT
many	TRBV20-1	.	TRBJ2-5	CSATREAQYF	TGCAGTGCGACGAGAGAGGCCCAGTACTTC
.	TRBV7-6	TRBD2	TRBJ2-7	CASSSTSGEHYEQYF	TGTGCCAGCAGCTCTACTAGCGGGGAACACTACGAGCAGTACTTC
many	TRBV29-1	TRBD1	TRBJ1-2	CSVTGGEGYTF	TGCAGCGTAACAGGGGGAGAGGGCTACACCTTC
many	TRBV3-1	.	TRBJ2-7	CASSQALGDDEQYF	TGTGCCAGCAGCCAGGCCCTGGGAGATGACGAGCAGTACTTC
many	TRBV20-1	.	TRBJ2-1	CSAPRGADGNEQFF	TGCAGTGCTCCCCGAGGTGCGGACGGCAATGAGCAGTTCTTC
many	TRBV20-1	TRBD2	TRBJ2-1	CSARVLAGVDEQFF	TGCAGTGCTAGAGTCCTAGCGGGAGTCGATGAGCAGTTCTTC
many	TRBV28	.	TRBJ2-7	CASSFPGYEQYF	TGTGCCAGCAGTTTTCCGGGCTACGAGCAGTACTTC
few	TRBV5-1	TRBD2	TRBJ2-2	CASSLAEAGAGTGELFF	TGCGCCAGCAGCTTGGCCGAAGCGGGAGCGGGGACCGGGGAGCTGTTTTTT
many	TRBV12-3/TRBV12-4	.	TRBJ2-1	CASRVAYNEQFF	TGTGCCAGCCGAGTGGCCTACAATGAGCAGTTCTTC
many	TRBV5-6	.	TRBJ1-4	CASSSPIQDEKLFF	TGTGCCAGCAGCTCCCCCATTCAGGATGAAAAACTGTTTTTT
many	TRBV20-1	.	TRBJ2-1	CSARNGSYNEQFF	TGCAGTGCCAGGAACGGCTCCTACAATGAGCAGTTCTTC
many	TRBV20-1	.	TRBJ2-5	CSALVEETQYF	TGCAGTGCCCTAGTGGAAGAGACCCAGTACTTC
.	TRBV10-3	.	TRBJ1-2	CAIRPPGLNYGYTF	TGTGCCATCAGGCCGCCGGGGCTTAACTATGGCTACACCTTC
many	TRBV7-6	TRBD1	TRBJ2-7	CASSAGGYEQYF	TGTGCCAGCAGTGCAGGGGGCTACGAGCAGTACTTC
few	TRBV20-1	TRBD2	TRBJ2-5	CSARGTSPGLQETQYF	TGCAGTGCTAGAGGGACTAGCCCTGGGTTACAAGAGACCCAGTACTTC
many	TRBV28	.	TRBJ1-4	CASSLEGIYEKLFF	TGTGCCAGCAGTCTCGAGGGAATCTATGAAAAACTGTTTTTT
many	TRBV7-2	.	TRBJ2-7	CASSLVGENYEQYF	TGTGCCAGCAGCTTAGTGGGGGAGAACTACGAGCAGTACTTC
many	TRBV10-3	.	TRBJ2-3	CAISAVGATDTQYF	TGTGCCATCAGTGCTGTAGGAGCCACAGATACGCAGTATTTT
many	TRBV29-1	.	TRBJ2-5	CSVKNAPSGETQYF	TGCAGCGTTAAGAATGCCCCCTCCGGGGAGACCCAGTACTTC
many	TRBV12-3/TRBV12-4	TRBD1	TRBJ1-1	CASSIDRGTTEAFF	TGTGCCAGCAGTATCGACAGGGGGACCACTGAAGCTTTCTTT
many	TRBV18	.	TRBJ2-7	CASSPGSYEQYF	TGTGCCAGCAGCCCGGGCTCCTACGAGCAGTACTTC
many	TRBV6-6	.	TRBJ1-1	CASSYFYGGPDAEAFF	TGTGCCAGCAGTTACTTCTATGGAGGTCCTGACGCTGAAGCTTTCTTT
many	TRBV6-2/TRBV6-3	.	TRBJ2-1	CASSPRVYYNEQFF	TGTGCCAGCAGTCCCCGGGTATACTACAATGAGCAGTTCTTC
many	TRBV20-1	TRBD1	TRBJ2-3	CSVTGTGGTDTQYF	TGCAGTGTAACCGGGACAGGTGGCACAGATACGCAGTATTTT
many	TRBV11-3	.	TRBJ1-5	CASSLVVGTSTSNQPQHF	TGTGCCAGCAGCTTAGTAGTCGGGACCAGCACTAGCAATCAGCCCCAGCATTTT
many	TRBV15	.	TRBJ2-7	CATSGLGYEQYF	TGTGCCACCAGCGGGCTGGGGTACGAGCAGTACTTC
many	TRBV29-1	.	TRBJ2-1	CSVARLPGQPYNEQFF	TGCAGCGTTGCGCGCCTCCCGGGACAACCCTACAATGAGCAGTTCTTC
.	TRBV23-1	.	TRBJ2-1	CASSVTEQFF	TGCGCCAGCAGTGTCACGGAGCAGTTCTTC
many	TRBV7-8	.	TRBJ2-1	CASSPRWWGIYNEQFF	TGTGCCAGCAGCCCTAGGTGGTGGGGGATTTACAATGAGCAGTTCTTC
many	TRBV6-1	.	TRBJ1-3	CASSIGPSGWNTIYF	TGTGCCAGCAGTATAGGACCCTCCGGCTGGAACACCATATATTTT
many	TRBV7-9	.	TRBJ2-7	CASSLLTGLYEQYF	TGTGCCAGCAGCTTACTAACGGGACTCTACGAGCAGTACTTC
many	TRBV29-1	.	TRBJ1-2	CSVTVGGAGYGYTF	TGCAGCGTTACCGTGGGGGGGGCCGGCTATGGCTACACCTTC
many	TRBV29-1	TRBD1	TRBJ2-7	CSVSTGVRYEQYF	TGCAGCGTTTCAACAGGGGTGAGGTACGAGCAGTACTTC
many	TRBV27	.	TRBJ2-1	CASSLETSSYNEQFF	TGTGCCAGCAGTTTAGAGACTAGCTCCTACAATGAGCAGTTCTTC
.	TRBV6-2/TRBV6-3	.	TRBJ2-7	CASSYGGEQYF	TGTGCCAGCAGTTACGGGGGAGAGCAGTACTTC
many	TRBV20-1	TRBD2	TRBJ2-1	CSARDWKRGGYNEQFF	TGCAGTGCTAGAGATTGGAAGCGGGGGGGCTACAATGAGCAGTTCTTC
many	TRBV27	TRBD2	TRBJ2-1	CASSLGTGGGTLNEQFF	TGTGCCAGCAGTTTAGGGACTGGCGGGGGAACCCTCAATGAGCAGTTCTTC